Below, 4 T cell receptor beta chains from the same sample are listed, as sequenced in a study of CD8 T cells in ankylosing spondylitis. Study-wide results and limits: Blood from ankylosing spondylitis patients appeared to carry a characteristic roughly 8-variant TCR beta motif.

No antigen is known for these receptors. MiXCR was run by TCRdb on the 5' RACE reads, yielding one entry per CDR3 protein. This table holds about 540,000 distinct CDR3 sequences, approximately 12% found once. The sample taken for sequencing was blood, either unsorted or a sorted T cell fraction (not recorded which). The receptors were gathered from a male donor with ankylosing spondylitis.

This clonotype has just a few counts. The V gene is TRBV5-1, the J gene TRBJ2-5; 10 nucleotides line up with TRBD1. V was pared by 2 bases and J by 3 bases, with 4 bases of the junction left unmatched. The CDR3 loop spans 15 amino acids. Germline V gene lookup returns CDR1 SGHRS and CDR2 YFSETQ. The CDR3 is CASSFSGTGEETQYF. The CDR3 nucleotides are TGCGCCAGCAGCTTCTCCGGGACAGGGGAAGAGACCCAGTACTTC.

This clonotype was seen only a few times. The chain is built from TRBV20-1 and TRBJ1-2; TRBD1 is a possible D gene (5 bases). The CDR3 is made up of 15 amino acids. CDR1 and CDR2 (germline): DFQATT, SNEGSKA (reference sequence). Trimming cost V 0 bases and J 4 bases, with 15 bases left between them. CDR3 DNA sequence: TGCAGTGCTAGAGATCGAAGGGGCTCGCTCTATGGCTACACCTTC. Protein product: CSARDRRGSLYGYTF.

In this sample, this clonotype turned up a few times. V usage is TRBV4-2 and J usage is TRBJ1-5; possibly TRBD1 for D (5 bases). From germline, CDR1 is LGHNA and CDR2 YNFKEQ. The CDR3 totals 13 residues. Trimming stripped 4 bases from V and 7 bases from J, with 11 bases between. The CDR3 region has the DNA TGTGCCAGCAGCCTGGACATTGGCCAGCCCCAGCATTTT. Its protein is CASSLDIGQPQHF.

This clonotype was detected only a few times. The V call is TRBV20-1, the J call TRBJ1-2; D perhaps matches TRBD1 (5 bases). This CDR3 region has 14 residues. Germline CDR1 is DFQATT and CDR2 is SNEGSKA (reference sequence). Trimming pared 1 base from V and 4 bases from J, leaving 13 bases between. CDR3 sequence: CSARGGESRYGYTF. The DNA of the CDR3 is TGCAGTGCTAGAGGGGGGGAGAGCCGCTATGGCTACACCTTC.